Here is one TCR beta chain with its context. Antigen specificity is unknown. Sample-barcoded 5' priming and a J-beta primer mix drove a second PCR of roughly 6 to 12 cycles. TCRdb processed the 5' RACE reads anew with MiXCR; each CDR3 protein has one entry. The data show more than 650,000 distinct CDR3 sequences, with roughly 53% seen just once and around 41% held by the top ten. The data stem from a study of blood T cells in healthy people across ages. General observations from the study: More naive CD4+ cells and higher diversity were found in long-lived than in aged donors.

The sequence was collected from a man older than 75 in good health. Material for sequencing was blood.

The CDR3 DNA reads TGCGCCAGCAGCCCCCCGAGGTACGATGGCTACACCTTC. Translation: CASSPPRYDGYTF. The chain links TRBV5-1 to TRBJ1-2; D uncertain. The length of the CDR3 is 13 residues. V was shortened by 4 bases and J by 6 bases, with 13 bases between the two germline ends. Per the germline V gene, CDR1 is SGHRS and CDR2 is YFSETQ.